What follows are 15 T cell receptor beta chains derived from one specimen sequenced in a study of shared clonotypes between healthy human individuals. The protocol was immunoSEQ multiplex PCR, while the TCRdb copy is restricted to in-frame clones and leaves out a portion. The sample consists of some 1 million clones, approximately 72% of them appearing once. Sequenced: memory CD4+ T cells sorted from blood. The subset denotes: CD45RA-negative fraction. These receptors were collected from a man aged 18 to 29 in good health.

This clone was counted between two and nine times. CDR3 coding DNA: TGTGCCAGCAGACAGGTGGGACAGGGGACAGATACGCAGTATTTT. It translates to CASRQVGQGTDTQYF. The J gene is TRBJ2-3, the V gene TRBV7-9; 10 nucleotides line up with TRBD1. V lost 6 bases, J lost 3 bases, and 6 bases stayed unmatched. The CDR3 length is 15 residues. Germline assignment: CDR1 SEHNR and CDR2 FQNEAQ (reference sequence).

This clone came up a few times. This rearrangement joins TRBV30 to TRBJ1-5; 10 nucleotides align to TRBD1. Looked up from germline, CDR1 is GTSNPN and CDR2 is SVGIG (reference sequence). V lost 3 bases, J lost 3 bases, and 2 bases stayed unmatched. This CDR3 has 14 residues. This chain's CDR3 is CAWSDRGLNQPQHF. CDR3 sequence (DNA): TGTGCCTGGAGCGACAGGGGGCTCAATCAGCCCCAGCATTTT.

The genes are TRBV12-5 and TRBJ2-5; D may be TRBD2 (5 bases). V dropped 1 base and J dropped 3 bases, with 9 bases sitting between them. The CDR3 covers 14 residues. Germline V gives CDR1 LGHNT, CDR2 FRNRAP. CDR3 residues: CASGLALAEETQYF. CDR3 DNA sequence: TGTGCTAGTGGTTTGGCTCTAGCCGAAGAGACCCAGTACTTC.

V usage is TRBV11-2 and J usage is TRBJ2-5; weak D call: TRBD1 (6 bases). Trimming took 0 bases from V and 5 from J, leaving 10 bases between them. The CDR3 runs to 14 residues. Germline-derived CDR1 and CDR2 are SGHAT and FQNNGV. Here the CDR3 DNA reads TGTGCCAGCAGCTTAGAGTGGGGGCCGGAGACCCAGTACTTC. This sequence encodes CASSLEWGPETQYF.

The rearrangement joins TRBV5-1 to TRBJ2-1; TRBD2 aligns across 11 bases. The CDR3 is 19 amino acids. Germline V gene lookup returns CDR1 SGHRS and CDR2 YFSETQ. J lost 8 bases, V lost 4 bases, and 20 bases had no gene match. CDR3 DNA sequence: TGCGCCAGCAGCGTTAGCGGGGGGGCGGGACTAGCCCCTCTCTATGAGCAGTTCTTC. Translation: CASSVSGGAGLAPLYEQFF.

This sequence joins TRBV10-3 and TRBJ2-3; 13 nucleotides align to TRBD2. The V and J ends lost 9 bases and 3 bases, in that order; junction bases with no gene match: 6. CDR1 is ENHRY and CDR2 is SYGVKD in the germline V gene. There are 15 residues in the CDR3. The CDR3 loop reads CAIGTSGVGTDTQYF. CDR3 nucleotide sequence: TGTGCCATAGGGACTAGCGGGGTGGGGACAGATACGCAGTATTTT.

This clone has only one observation. The rearrangement links TRBV10-3 to TRBJ2-5; 10 bases are a match to TRBD2. The CDR3 is 17 amino acids. In germline, CDR1 is ENHRY, CDR2 SYGVKD. Trimming cost V 0 bases and J 4 bases; bases outside gene matches: 8. CDR3 amino acids: CAISESLAGAGGETQYF. The CDR3 nucleotides are TGTGCCATCAGTGAGTCGCTAGCGGGGGCCGGGGGAGAGACCCAGTACTTC.

This clone has a count of ten or more. The chain has TRBV30 and TRBJ1-2; TRBD1 aligns across 8 bases. V was clipped by 4 bases and J by 6 bases; unmatched bases: 7. The germline V gene encodes CDR1 GTSNPN and CDR2 SVGIG (reference sequence). This CDR3 is 13 amino acids long. The CDR3 protein is CAWNRQGADGYTF. The CDR3 coding sequence is TGTGCCTGGAACCGCCAGGGGGCCGATGGCTACACCTTC. Complete variable domain (other parts from reference TRBV30 and TRBJ1-2): SQTIHQWPATLVQPVGSPLSLECTVEGTSNPNLYWYRQAAGRGLQLLFYSVGIGQISSEVPQNLSASRPQDRQFILSSKKLLLSDSGFYLCAWNRQGADGYTFGSGTRLTVV.

A single count supports this clone. V usage is TRBV6-5 and J usage is TRBJ2-7, with 11 bases matching TRBD2. Germline loops: CDR1 MNHEY, CDR2 SVGAGI. This CDR3 has 15 residues. V was pared by 6 bases and J by 5 bases, with 9 bases of the junction left unmatched. The CDR3: CASRNSGGVLDEQYF. CDR3 bases: TGTGCCAGCAGGAATAGCGGGGGGGTCCTCGACGAGCAGTACTTC.

The chain has TRBV5-4 and TRBJ2-7, with D perhaps given as TRBD1 or TRBD2 (6 bases each). Germline CDR1 is SGHNT and CDR2 is YYREEE (reference sequence). V lost 4 bases and J 1 base, leaving 21 bases between the germline ends. This CDR3 region has 17 residues. The DNA for the CDR3 is TGTGCCAGCAGCGCCGGGGGCCGGGCTGGCGGATCCTACGAGCAGTACTTC. Translating gives CASSAGGRAGGSYEQYF.

The chain recombines TRBV2 with TRBJ1-6; no firm D call. CDR3 length equals 15 residues. Trimming pared 2 bases from V and 4 bases from J, leaving 9 bases between. Germline V CDR1 and CDR2: SNHLY, FYNNEI. The CDR3 protein is CASSESGLYNSPLHF. CDR3 nucleotides: TGTGCCAGCAGTGAATCCGGACTTTATAATTCACCCCTCCACTTT.

The V call is TRBV9, the J call TRBJ2-3; D could derive from TRBD1 or TRBD2 (6 bases each). CDR3 length: 13 amino acids. Germline lookup yields CDR1 SGDLS and CDR2 YYNGEE. Trimming shortened V by 2 bases and J by 8 bases, and 12 bases separated the two germline ends. This CDR3 reads CASSVEGVGTQYF. CDR3 in DNA: TGTGCCAGCAGCGTGGAGGGGGTTGGTACGCAGTATTTT.

A note on this clone: Other nucleotide sequences from this sample produce the same CDR3. The chain carries TRBV5-4 and TRBJ1-2; TRBD1 matches 8 bases. This CDR3 region has 13 residues. Germline V lookup: CDR1 SGHNT, CDR2 YYREEE (reference sequence). J was trimmed by 3 bases and V by 4 bases; bases with no gene match: 2. DNA for the CDR3: TGTGCCAGCAGCCTGGGACAGGACTATGGCTACACCTTC. As protein: CASSLGQDYGYTF.

CDR3 loop: CASSLGDWGYGYTF. CDR3 in DNA: TGCGCCAGCAGCTTGGGAGATTGGGGCTATGGCTACACCTTC. The chain employs TRBV5-1 and TRBJ1-2; no clear D gene. CDR1 and CDR2 from the germline V gene are SGHRS and YFSETQ. This CDR3 is 14 amino acids long. Trimming removed 0 bases from V and 4 bases from J, with 10 bases in between.

Note on this clone: Within the sample, other DNA sequences also encode this same CDR3. The rearrangement joins TRBV19 to TRBJ2-7; tentatively, D is TRBD1 or TRBD2 (5 bases each). V lost 6 bases to trimming and J lost 2 bases, with 14 bases between them. This CDR3 is built from 14 residues. Germline V gene lookup returns CDR1 LNHDA and CDR2 SQIVND (reference sequence). Here the CDR3 reads CASSLGQGPYEQYF. The CDR3, as DNA: TGTGCCAGTAGCCTAGGGCAGGGACCCTACGAGCAGTACTTC.